This TCR beta chain was retrieved from a study of blood T cell repertoires in COVID-19. The wider study: PBMCs, B-cell-depleted T cells, or T cells were the source of the cDNA or gDNA that made up the material.

Profiled with immunoSEQ multiplex PCR; TCRdb holds only in-frame clones, not every one. The repertoire holds roughly 90,000 clones, roughly 90% seen once, with approximately 1.5% in the top ten. After removal of 4 bases from V and 6 bases from J, the junction contained 8 bases not matched to a gene. This CDR3 has 15 amino acids. CDR1 is MNHEY and CDR2 is SMNVEV in the germline V gene (reference sequence). The chain employs TRBV27 and TRBJ2-3; 9 positions agree with TRBD1. Sequencing was done on a sample of peripheral blood. The TCR originated in a human donor with active COVID-19. The donor label of this sample is uncertain. The CDR3 spells CASSWSTGGRDTQYF. CDR3 DNA sequence: TGTGCCAGCAGTTGGTCCACAGGGGGCAGGGATACGCAGTATTTT.